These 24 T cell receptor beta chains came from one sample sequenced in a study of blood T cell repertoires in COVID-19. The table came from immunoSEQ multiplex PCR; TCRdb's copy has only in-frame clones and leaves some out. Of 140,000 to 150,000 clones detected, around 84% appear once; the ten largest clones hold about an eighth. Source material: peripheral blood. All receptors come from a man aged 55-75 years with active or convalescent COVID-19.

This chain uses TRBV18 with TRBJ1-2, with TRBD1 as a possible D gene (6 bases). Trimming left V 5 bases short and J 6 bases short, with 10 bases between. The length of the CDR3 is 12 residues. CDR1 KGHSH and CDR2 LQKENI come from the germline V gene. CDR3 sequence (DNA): TGTGCCAGCTCAGAACAGGGAGATGGCTACACCTTC. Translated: CASSEQGDGYTF.

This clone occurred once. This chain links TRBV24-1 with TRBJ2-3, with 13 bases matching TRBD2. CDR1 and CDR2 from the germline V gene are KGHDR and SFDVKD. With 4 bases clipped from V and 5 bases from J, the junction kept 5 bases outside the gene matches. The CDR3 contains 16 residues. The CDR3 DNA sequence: TGTGCCACCAGTGACCCGACTAGCGGGAGGCGAGATACGCAGTATTTT. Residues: CATSDPTSGRRDTQYF.

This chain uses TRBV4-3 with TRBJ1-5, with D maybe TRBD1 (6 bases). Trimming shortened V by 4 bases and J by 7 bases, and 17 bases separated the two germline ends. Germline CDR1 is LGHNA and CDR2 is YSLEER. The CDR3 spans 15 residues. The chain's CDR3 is CASSPMGGAEQPQHF. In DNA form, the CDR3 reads TGCGCCAGCAGCCCCATGGGGGGGGCTGAACAGCCCCAGCATTTT.

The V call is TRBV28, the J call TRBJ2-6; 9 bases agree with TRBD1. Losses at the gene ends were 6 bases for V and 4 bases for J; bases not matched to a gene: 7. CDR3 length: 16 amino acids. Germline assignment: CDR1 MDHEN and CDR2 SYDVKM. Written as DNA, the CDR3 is TGTGCCAGCAGACGGGACAGGGATTCCGGGGCCAACGTCCTGACTTTC. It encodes CASRRDRDSGANVLTF.

Here the CDR3 reads CASSSLGTVSGNTIYF. As DNA, the CDR3 is TGTGCCAGCAGCTCCCTCGGGACTGTGTCTGGAAACACCATATATTTT. The chain recombines TRBV9 with TRBJ1-3; tentatively, D is TRBD1 (5 bases). Trimming stripped 4 bases from V and 1 base from J, with 15 bases between. Germline-derived CDR1 and CDR2 are SGDLS and YYNGEE. The CDR3 runs to 16 residues.

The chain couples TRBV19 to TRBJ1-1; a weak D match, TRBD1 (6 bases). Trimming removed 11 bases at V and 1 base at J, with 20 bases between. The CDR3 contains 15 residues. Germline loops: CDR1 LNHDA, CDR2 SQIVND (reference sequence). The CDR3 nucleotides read TGTGCCTCCCCCGGACCTCAGGGGTGGAACACTGAAGCTTTCTTT. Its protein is CASPGPQGWNTEAFF.

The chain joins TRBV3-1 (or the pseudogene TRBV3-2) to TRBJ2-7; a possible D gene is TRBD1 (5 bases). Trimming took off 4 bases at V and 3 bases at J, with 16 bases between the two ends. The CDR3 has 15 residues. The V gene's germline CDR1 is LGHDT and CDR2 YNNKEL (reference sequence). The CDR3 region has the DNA TGTGCCAGCAGCCGGGGCAGAAATGGGGACTACGAGCAGTACTTC. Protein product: CASSRGRNGDYEQYF.

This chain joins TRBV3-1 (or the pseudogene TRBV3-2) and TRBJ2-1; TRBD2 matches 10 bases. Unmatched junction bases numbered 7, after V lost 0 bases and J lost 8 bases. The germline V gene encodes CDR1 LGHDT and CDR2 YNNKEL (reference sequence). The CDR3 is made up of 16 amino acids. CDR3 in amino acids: CASSQDRVAGGHEQFF. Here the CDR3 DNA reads TGTGCCAGCAGCCAAGATAGAGTAGCGGGAGGCCATGAGCAGTTCTTC.

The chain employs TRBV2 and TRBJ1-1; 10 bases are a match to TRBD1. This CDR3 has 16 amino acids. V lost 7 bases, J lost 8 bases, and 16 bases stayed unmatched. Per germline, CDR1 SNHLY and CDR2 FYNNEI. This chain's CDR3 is CASTLTGGLPFGEAFF. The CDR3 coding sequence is TGTGCCAGCACCTTGACAGGGGGCCTGCCCTTTGGCGAAGCTTTCTTT. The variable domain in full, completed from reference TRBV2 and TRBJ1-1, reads EPEVTQTPSHQVTQMGQEVILRCVPISNHLYFYWYRQILGQKVEFLVSFYNNEISEKSEIFDDQFSVERPDGSNFTLKIRSTKLEDSAMYFCASTLTGGLPFGEAFFGQGTRLTVV.

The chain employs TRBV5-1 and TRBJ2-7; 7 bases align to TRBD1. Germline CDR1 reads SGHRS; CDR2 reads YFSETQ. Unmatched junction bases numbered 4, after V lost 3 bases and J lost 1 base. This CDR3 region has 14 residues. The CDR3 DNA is TGCGCCAGCAGCTGGGACAGAGGATCCTACGAGCAGTACTTC. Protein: CASSWDRGSYEQYF.

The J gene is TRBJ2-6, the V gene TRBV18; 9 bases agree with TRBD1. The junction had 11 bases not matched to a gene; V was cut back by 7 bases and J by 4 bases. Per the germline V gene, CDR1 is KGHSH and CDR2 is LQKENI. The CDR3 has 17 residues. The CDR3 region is CASFPGTGREGANVLTF. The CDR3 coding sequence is TGTGCCAGCTTCCCCGGGACAGGGAGAGAAGGGGCCAACGTCCTGACTTTC.

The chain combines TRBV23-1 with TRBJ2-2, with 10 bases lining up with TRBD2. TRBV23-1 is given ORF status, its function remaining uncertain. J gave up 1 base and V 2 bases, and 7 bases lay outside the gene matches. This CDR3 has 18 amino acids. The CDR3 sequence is CASSQPRTSGLNTGELFF. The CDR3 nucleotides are TGCGCCAGCAGTCAACCAAGGACTAGCGGTTTGAACACCGGGGAGCTGTTTTTT.

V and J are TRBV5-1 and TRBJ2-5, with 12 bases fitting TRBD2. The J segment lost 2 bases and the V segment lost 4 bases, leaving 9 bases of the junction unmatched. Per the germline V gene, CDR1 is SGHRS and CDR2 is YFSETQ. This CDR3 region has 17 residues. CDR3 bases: TGCGCCAGCAGCGGAATAGGGACTAGCGGGCTTCAAGAGACCCAGTACTTC. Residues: CASSGIGTSGLQETQYF.

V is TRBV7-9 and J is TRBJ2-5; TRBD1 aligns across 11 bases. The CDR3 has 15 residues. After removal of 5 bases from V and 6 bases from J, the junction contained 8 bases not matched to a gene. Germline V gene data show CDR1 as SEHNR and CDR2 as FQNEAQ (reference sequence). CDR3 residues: CASSPGTGGGKTQYF. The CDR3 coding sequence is TGTGCCAGCAGCCCAGGGACAGGGGGAGGGAAGACCCAGTACTTC.

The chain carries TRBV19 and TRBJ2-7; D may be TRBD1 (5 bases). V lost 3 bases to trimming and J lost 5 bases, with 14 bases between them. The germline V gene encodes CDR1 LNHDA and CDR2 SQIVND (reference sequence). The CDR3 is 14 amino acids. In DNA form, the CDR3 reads TGTGCCAGTAGTATTCAGGGTTCGTCCCACGAGCAGTACTTC. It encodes CASSIQGSSHEQYF. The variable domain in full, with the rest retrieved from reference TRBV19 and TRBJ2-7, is DGGITQSPKYLFRKEGQNVTLSCEQNLNHDAMYWYRQDPGQGLRLIYYSQIVNDFQKGDIAEGYSVSREKKESFPLTVTSAQKNPTAFYLCASSIQGSSHEQYFGPGTRLTVT.

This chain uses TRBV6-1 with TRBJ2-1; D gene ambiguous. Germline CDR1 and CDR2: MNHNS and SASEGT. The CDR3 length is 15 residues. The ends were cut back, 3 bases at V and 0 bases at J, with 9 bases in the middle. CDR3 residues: CASSEKPSSYNEQFF. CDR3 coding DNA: TGTGCCAGCAGTGAGAAGCCGAGCTCCTACAATGAGCAGTTCTTC.

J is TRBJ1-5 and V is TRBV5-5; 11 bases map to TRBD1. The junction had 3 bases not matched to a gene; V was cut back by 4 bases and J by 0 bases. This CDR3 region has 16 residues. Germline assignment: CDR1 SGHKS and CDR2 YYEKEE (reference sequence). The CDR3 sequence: CASSEGTGGSNQPQHF. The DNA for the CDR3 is TGTGCCAGCAGCGAGGGGACAGGGGGTAGCAATCAGCCCCAGCATTTT.

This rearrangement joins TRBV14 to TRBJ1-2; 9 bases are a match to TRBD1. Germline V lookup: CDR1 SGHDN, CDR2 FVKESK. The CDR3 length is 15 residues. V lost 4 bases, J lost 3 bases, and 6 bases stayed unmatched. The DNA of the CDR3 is TGTGCCAGCAGCCGAGGACAGGGGCTTTACTATGGCTACACCTTC. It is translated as CASSRGQGLYYGYTF.

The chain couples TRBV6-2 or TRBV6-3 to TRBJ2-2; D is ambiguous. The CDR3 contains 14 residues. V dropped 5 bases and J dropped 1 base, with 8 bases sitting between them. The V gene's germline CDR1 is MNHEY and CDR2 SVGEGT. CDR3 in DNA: TGTGCCAGCAGTCTCAGACTGAACACCGGGGAGCTGTTTTTT. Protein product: CASSLRLNTGELFF.

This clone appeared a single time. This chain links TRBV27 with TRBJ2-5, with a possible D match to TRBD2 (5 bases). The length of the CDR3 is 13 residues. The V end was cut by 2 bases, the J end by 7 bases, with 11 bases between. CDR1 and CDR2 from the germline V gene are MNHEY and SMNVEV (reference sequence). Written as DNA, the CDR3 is TGTGCCAGCAGTTTAATACGGGATGCGACCCAGTACTTC. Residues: CASSLIRDATQYF.

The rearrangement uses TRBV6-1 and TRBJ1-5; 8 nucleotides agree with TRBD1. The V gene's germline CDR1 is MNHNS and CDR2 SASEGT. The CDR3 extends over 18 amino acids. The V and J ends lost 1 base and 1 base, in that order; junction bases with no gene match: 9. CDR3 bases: TGTGCCAGCAGTGAAGTGGGGACAGGCTTCTCGAGCAATCAGCCCCAGCATTTT. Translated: CASSEVGTGFSSNQPQHF.

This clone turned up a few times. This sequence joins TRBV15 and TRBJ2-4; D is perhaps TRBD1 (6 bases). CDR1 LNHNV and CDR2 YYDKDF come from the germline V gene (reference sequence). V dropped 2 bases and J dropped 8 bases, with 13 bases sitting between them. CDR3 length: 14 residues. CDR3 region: CATSRYRTEDIQYF. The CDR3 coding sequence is TGTGCCACCAGCAGATACCGGACAGAAGACATTCAGTACTTC.

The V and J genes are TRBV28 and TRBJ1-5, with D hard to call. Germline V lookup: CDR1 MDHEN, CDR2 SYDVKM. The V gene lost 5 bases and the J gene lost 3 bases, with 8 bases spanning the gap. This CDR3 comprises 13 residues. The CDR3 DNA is TGTGCCAGCAGTCCCCTTTTCAATCAGCCCCAGCATTTT. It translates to CASSPLFNQPQHF.

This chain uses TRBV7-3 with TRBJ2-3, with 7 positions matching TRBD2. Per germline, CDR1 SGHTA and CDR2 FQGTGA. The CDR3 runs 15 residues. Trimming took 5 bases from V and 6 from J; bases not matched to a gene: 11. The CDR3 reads CASSPLAGEADTQYF. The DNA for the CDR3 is TGTGCCAGCAGCCCCTTGGCGGGAGAGGCGGATACGCAGTATTTT. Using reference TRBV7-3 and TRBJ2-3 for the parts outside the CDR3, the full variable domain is GAGVSQTPSNKVTEKGKYVELRCDPISGHTALYWYRQSLGQGPEFLIYFQGTGAADDSGLPNDRFFAVRPEGSVSTLKIQRTERGDSAVYLCASSPLAGEADTQYFGPGTRLTVL.